This T cell receptor beta chain was sequenced in a study of blood T cell repertoires in COVID-19. The wider study: Acute and convalescent COVID-19 specimens originated in the United States, Italy and Spain.

Recruits, aged about 18 to 100 years, lived in 20 to 30 US areas. Participants reported their clinical history, and cohort assignment relied on those reports. Profiling relied on immunoSEQ multiplex PCR, and the TCRdb table lists in-frame clones only, not all of them. The table includes approximately 65,000 clones, roughly 80% detected once. There are 13 residues in the CDR3. The V gene's germline CDR1 is LGHDT and CDR2 YNNKEL (reference sequence). The V gene lost 5 bases and the J gene lost 4 bases, with 10 bases spanning the gap. The chain couples TRBV3-1 (or the pseudogene TRBV3-2) to TRBJ2-3; unclear D gene. This receptor was identified in a woman aged 40-49 years with acute COVID-19. The source material was PBMCs or T cells enriched from blood (not recorded which). CDR3 protein: CASSARLADTQYF. CDR3 coding DNA: TGTGCCAGCAGCGCAAGACTGGCAGATACGCAGTATTTT.